A selection of T cell receptor beta chains follows, all from one sample in a study of early T cells in non-severe SARS-CoV-2 infection. TCRdb analysed the 5' RACE reads with MiXCR anew, one entry per CDR3 protein. The table shows about 35,000 distinct CDR3 sequences, with roughly 6% occurring only once. The specimen comprised whole blood, sampled at baseline. Every receptor here comes from an adult who was a healthcare worker with PCR-confirmed SARS-CoV-2 infection or an uninfected control (not recorded which). The CDR3 runs from the conserved cysteine through the conserved F or W. Each record gives: D gene, V gene, clone size, J gene, CDR3 protein, CDR3 DNA. D genes are given only for firm matches. The listing skips clone size in some rows; elsewhere it reads once, few, many or a size class.

d_gene: .
v_gene: TRBV15
abundance: many
j_gene: TRBJ2-1
CDR3aa: CATSRTSGTYNEQFF
CDR3nt: TGTGCCACCAGCAGGACGTCCGGGACCTACAATGAGCAGTTCTTC

d_gene: .
v_gene: TRBV29-1
abundance: few
j_gene: TRBJ2-5
CDR3aa: CSVGPLRGQETQYF
CDR3nt: TGCAGCGTTGGCCCCTTGCGGGGCCAAGAGACCCAGTACTTC

d_gene: TRBD2
v_gene: TRBV6-1
abundance: many
j_gene: TRBJ2-1
CDR3aa: CAILLAGTRPEQFF
CDR3nt: TGTGCCATCCTCCTAGCGGGAACGCGGCCGGAGCAGTTCTTC

d_gene: .
v_gene: TRBV12-3/TRBV12-4
abundance: .
j_gene: TRBJ1-2
CDR3aa: CASSRRESGYTF
CDR3nt: TGTGCCAGCAGTCGGAGGGAGAGTGGCTACACCTTC

d_gene: .
v_gene: TRBV11-2
abundance: many
j_gene: TRBJ2-7
CDR3aa: CASSLPITAYSYEQYF
CDR3nt: TGTGCCAGCAGCCTTCCCATTACAGCCTACTCCTACGAGCAGTACTTC

d_gene: .
v_gene: TRBV10-2
abundance: few
j_gene: TRBJ2-1
CDR3aa: CASNEGVAWNEQFF
CDR3nt: TGCGCCAGCAACGAGGGGGTGGCTTGGAATGAGCAGTTCTTC

d_gene: TRBD1
v_gene: TRBV5-1
abundance: many
j_gene: TRBJ1-6
CDR3aa: CASSGGDSLYSPLHF
CDR3nt: TGCGCCAGCAGCGGCGGGGACAGCCTGTATTCACCCCTCCACTTT

d_gene: .
v_gene: TRBV7-2
abundance: many
j_gene: TRBJ1-2
CDR3aa: CASSLVQAERYGYTF
CDR3nt: TGTGCCAGCAGCTTAGTACAGGCAGAACGCTATGGCTACACCTTC

d_gene: .
v_gene: TRBV15
abundance: many
j_gene: TRBJ1-4
CDR3aa: CATSPPTNEKLFF
CDR3nt: TGTGCCACCAGCCCTCCAACTAATGAAAAACTGTTTTTT

d_gene: .
v_gene: TRBV7-2
abundance: many
j_gene: TRBJ1-2
CDR3aa: CASSLVGTTNYGYTF
CDR3nt: TGTGCCAGCAGCTTAGTTGGGACGACCAACTATGGCTACACCTTC

d_gene: TRBD1
v_gene: TRBV7-9
abundance: many
j_gene: TRBJ1-2
CDR3aa: CASRGTGGYGYTF
CDR3nt: TGTGCCAGCAGAGGGACAGGGGGCTATGGCTACACCTTC

d_gene: TRBD2
v_gene: TRBV12-3/TRBV12-4
abundance: many
j_gene: TRBJ2-7
CDR3aa: CASRAASGRAEQYF
CDR3nt: TGTGCCAGCAGGGCAGCTAGCGGGAGGGCCGAGCAGTACTTC

d_gene: .
v_gene: TRBV7-9
abundance: .
j_gene: TRBJ1-1
CDR3aa: CASSLDGRGFTEAFF
CDR3nt: TGTGCCAGCAGCTTAGACGGTCGGGGTTTCACTGAAGCTTTCTTT

d_gene: TRBD1
v_gene: TRBV5-4
abundance: .
j_gene: TRBJ1-1
CDR3aa: CATETPGGNTEAFF
CDR3nt: TGTGCCACCGAGACCCCAGGGGGCAACACTGAAGCTTTCTTT